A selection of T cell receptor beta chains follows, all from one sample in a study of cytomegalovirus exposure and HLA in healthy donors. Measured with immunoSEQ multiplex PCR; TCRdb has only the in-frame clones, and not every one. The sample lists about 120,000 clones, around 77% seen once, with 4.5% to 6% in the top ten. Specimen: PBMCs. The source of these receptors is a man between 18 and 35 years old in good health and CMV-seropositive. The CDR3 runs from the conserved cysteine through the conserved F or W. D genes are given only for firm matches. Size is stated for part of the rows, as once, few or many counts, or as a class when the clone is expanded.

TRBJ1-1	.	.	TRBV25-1	CASSESGSTEAFF	TGTGCCAGCAGTGAATCAGGGTCCACTGAAGCTTTCTTT
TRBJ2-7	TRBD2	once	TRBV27	CASSLSFRYSGSDEQYF	TGTGCCAGCAGTTTATCGTTCCGATACAGCGGGAGTGACGAGCAGTACTTC
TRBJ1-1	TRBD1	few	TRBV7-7	CASSPGQGVTEAFF	TGTGCTAGCAGCCCGGGACAGGGAGTCACTGAAGCTTTCTTT
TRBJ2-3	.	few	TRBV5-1	CASSLNGPSTDTQYF	TGCGCCAGCAGCTTAAACGGTCCTAGCACAGATACGCAGTATTTT
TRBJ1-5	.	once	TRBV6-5	CASSYGSNQPQHF	TGTGCCAGCAGTTACGGCAGTAATCAGCCCCAGCATTTT
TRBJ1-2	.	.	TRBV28	CASSPGVGGVGYTF	TGTGCCAGCAGTCCCGGAGTAGGGGGAGTCGGCTACACCTTC
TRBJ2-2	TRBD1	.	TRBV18	CASSPFGGQGAGGELFF	TGTGCCAGCTCACCGTTTGGAGGACAGGGGGCAGGCGGGGAGCTGTTTTTT
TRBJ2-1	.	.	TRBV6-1	CATRDFTSYNEQFF	TGTGCCACCCGGGACTTTACCTCCTACAATGAGCAGTTCTTC
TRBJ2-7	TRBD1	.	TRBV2	CASCHRGSYEQYF	TGTGCCAGTTGTCACAGGGGCTCCTACGAGCAGTACTTC
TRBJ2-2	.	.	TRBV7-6	CASSITGSYTGELFF	TGTGCCAGCAGTATTACGGGGTCCTACACCGGGGAGCTGTTTTTT
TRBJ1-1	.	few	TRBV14	CASSHTGLKNTEAFF	TGTGCCAGCAGCCATACGGGACTCAAGAACACTGAAGCTTTCTTT
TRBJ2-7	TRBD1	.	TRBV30	CACRDREYEQYF	TGTGCCTGTAGGGACAGGGAATACGAGCAGTACTTC
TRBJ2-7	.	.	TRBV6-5	CASSYTRVYFYEQYF	TGTGCCAGCAGTTACACCAGGGTTTACTTCTACGAGCAGTACTTC
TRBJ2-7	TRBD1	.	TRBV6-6	CASSYSRTGSSYEQYF	TGTGCCAGCAGTTACTCTAGGACAGGGAGCTCCTACGAGCAGTACTTC
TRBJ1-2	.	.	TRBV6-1	CASSDPSGLDYGYTF	TGTGCCAGCAGTGATCCATCAGGGTTGGACTATGGCTACACCTTC
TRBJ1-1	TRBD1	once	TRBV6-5	CASSPGTGKKFF	TGTGCCAGCAGCCCCGGGACAGGGAAAAAGTTCTTT
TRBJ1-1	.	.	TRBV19	CASSITQGTNTEAFF	TGTGCCAGTAGTATAACTCAGGGGACGAACACTGAAGCTTTCTTT
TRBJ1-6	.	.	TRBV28	CASRPTEPYNSPLHF	TGTGCCAGCAGACCGACAGAGCCTTATAATTCACCCCTCCACTTT
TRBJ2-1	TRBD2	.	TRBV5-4	CASRQAGSSYNEQFF	TGTGCCAGCAGACAAGCGGGGTCCTCCTACAATGAGCAGTTCTTC
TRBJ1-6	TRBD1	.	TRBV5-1	CASSSTVGTGGDNSPLHF	TGCGCCAGCAGCTCCACCGTTGGGACAGGGGGAGATAATTCACCCCTCCACTTT
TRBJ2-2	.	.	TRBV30	CAWKNLDKGELFF	TGTGCCTGGAAAAATTTAGATAAGGGGGAGCTGTTTTTT
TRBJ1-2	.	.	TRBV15	CATSRDPGYGYTF	TGTGCCACCAGCAGAGATCCCGGCTATGGCTACACCTTC
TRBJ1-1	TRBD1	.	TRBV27	CASSLSGQGRLPNTEAFF	TGTGCCAGCAGTTTATCCGGACAGGGCCGACTACCGAACACTGAAGCTTTCTTT
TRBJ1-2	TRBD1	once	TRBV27	CASSSHGQVTYGYTF	TGTGCCAGCAGTTCCCACGGACAGGTGACCTATGGCTACACCTTC